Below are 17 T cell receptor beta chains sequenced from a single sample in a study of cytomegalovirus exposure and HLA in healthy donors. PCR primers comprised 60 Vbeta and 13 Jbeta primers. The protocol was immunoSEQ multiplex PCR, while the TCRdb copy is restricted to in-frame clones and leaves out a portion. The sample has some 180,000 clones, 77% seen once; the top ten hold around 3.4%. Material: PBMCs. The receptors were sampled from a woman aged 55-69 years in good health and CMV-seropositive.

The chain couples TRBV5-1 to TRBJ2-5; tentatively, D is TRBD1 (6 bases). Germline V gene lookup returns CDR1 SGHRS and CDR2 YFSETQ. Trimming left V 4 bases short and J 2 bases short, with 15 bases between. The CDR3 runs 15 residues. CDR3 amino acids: CASSPLQGPQETQYF. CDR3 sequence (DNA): TGCGCCAGCAGCCCATTACAGGGACCGCAAGAGACCCAGTACTTC.

The CDR3 bases are TGTGCCAGCAGGGACACCATTGACATTCAGTACTTC. The encoded protein is CASRDTIDIQYF. V is TRBV6-6 and J is TRBJ2-4; D is possibly TRBD1 (5 bases). Trimming took 6 bases from V and 8 from J, leaving 11 bases between them. The germline V gene encodes CDR1 MNHNY and CDR2 SVGAGI (reference sequence). CDR3 length: 12 residues.

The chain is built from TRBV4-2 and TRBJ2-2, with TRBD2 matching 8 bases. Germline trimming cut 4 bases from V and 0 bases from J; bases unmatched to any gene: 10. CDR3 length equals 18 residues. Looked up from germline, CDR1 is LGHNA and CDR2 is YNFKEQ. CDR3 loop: CASSRQLGLATNTGELFF. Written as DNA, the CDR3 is TGTGCCAGCAGCCGCCAGTTAGGACTAGCCACGAACACCGGGGAGCTGTTTTTT.

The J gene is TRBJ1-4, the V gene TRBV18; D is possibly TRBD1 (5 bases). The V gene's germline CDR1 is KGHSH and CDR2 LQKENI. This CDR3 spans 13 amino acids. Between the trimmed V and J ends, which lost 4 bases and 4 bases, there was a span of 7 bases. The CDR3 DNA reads TGTGCCAGCTCACGGGACTTTAATGAAAAACTGTTTTTT. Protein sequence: CASSRDFNEKLFF.

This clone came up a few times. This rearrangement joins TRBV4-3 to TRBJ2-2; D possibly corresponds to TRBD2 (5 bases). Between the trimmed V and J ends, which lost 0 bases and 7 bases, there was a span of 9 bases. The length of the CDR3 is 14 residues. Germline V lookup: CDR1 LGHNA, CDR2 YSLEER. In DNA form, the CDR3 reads TGCGCCAGCAGCCAAGATGGGAGAGACGGGGAGCTGTTTTTT. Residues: CASSQDGRDGELFF.

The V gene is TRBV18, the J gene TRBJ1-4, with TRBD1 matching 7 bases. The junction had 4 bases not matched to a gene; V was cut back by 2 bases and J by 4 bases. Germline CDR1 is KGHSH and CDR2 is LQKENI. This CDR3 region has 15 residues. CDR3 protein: CASSPLGQNNEKLFF. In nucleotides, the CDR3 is TGTGCCAGCTCACCATTGGGACAGAATAATGAAAAACTGTTTTTT.

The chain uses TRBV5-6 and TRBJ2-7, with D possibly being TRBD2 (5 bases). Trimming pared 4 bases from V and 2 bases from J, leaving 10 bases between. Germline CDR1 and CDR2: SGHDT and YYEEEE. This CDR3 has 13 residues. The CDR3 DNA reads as TGTGCCAGCAGCCCACTAGTAACCTACGAGCAGTACTTC. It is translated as CASSPLVTYEQYF.

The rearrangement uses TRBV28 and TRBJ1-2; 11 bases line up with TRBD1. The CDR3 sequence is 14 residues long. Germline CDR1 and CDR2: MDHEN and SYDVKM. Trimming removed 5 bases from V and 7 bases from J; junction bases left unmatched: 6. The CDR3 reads CASSPGQGVGGYTF. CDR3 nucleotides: TGTGCCAGCAGTCCGGGACAGGGGGTCGGTGGCTACACCTTC.

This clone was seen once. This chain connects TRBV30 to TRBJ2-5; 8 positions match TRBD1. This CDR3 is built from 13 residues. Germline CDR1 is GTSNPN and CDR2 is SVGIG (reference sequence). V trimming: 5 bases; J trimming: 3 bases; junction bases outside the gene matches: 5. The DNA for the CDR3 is TGTGCCTGGGGTGGACAGGGTGAAGAGACCCAGTACTTC. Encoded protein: CAWGGQGEETQYF.

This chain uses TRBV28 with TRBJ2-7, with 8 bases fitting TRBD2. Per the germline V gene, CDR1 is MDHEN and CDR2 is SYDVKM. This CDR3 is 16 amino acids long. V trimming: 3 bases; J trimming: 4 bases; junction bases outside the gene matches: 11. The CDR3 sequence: CASSFVLAGTTYEQYF. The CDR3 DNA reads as TGTGCCAGCAGTTTCGTCTTAGCGGGGACAACTTACGAGCAGTACTTC.

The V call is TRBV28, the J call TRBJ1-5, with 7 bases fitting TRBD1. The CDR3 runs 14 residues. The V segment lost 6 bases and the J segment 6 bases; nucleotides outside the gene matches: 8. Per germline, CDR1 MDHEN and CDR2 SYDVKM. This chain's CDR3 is CASSTDRRGQPQHF. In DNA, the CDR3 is TGTGCCAGCAGCACGGACAGGCGAGGTCAGCCCCAGCATTTT.

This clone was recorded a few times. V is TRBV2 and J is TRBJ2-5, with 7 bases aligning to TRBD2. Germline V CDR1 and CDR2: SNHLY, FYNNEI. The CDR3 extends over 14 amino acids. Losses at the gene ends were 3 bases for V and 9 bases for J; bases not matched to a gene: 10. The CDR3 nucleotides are TGTGCCAGCAGTGAGGCCGGGGGGAAATCGGCCCAGTACTTC. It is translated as CASSEAGGKSAQYF.

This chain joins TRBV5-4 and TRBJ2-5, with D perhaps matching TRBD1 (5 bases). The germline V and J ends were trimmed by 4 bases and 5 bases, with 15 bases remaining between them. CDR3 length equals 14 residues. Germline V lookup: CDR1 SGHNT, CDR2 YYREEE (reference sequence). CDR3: CASSRGQASETQYF. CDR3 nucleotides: TGTGCCAGCAGCAGGGGCCAAGCGAGTGAGACCCAGTACTTC.

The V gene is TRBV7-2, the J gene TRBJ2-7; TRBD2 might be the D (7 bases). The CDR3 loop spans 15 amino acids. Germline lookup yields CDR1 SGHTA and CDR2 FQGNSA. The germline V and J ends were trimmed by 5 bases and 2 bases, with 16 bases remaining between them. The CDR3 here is CASSRPGAGAYEQYF. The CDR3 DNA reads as TGTGCCAGCAGCCGCCCAGGGGCGGGGGCCTACGAGCAGTACTTC.

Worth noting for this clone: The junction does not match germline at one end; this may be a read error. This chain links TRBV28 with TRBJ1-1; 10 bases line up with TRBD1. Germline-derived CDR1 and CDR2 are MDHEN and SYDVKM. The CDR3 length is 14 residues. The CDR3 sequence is CASTPGQGNTEAFF. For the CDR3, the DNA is TGTGCCAGCACGCCGGGACAGGGGAACACCGAAGCTTTCTTT.

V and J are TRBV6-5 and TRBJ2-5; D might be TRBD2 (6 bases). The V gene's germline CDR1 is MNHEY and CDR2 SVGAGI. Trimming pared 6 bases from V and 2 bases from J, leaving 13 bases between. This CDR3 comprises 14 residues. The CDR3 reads CASSRDFQQETQYF. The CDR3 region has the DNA TGTGCCAGCAGCCGGGACTTCCAACAAGAGACCCAGTACTTC.

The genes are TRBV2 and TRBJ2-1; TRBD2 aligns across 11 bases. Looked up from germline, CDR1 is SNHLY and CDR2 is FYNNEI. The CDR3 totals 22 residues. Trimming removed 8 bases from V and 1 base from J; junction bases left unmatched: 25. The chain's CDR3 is CASLDSTILAGGPVGSYNEQFF. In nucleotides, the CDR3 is TGTGCCAGCCTTGACAGTACAATTTTAGCGGGAGGGCCGGTCGGATCCTACAATGAGCAGTTCTTC. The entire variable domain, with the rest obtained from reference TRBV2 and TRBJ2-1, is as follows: EPEVTQTPSHQVTQMGQEVILRCVPISNHLYFYWYRQILGQKVEFLVSFYNNEISEKSEIFDDQFSVERPDGSNFTLKIRSTKLEDSAMYFCASLDSTILAGGPVGSYNEQFFGPGTRLTVL.